This T cell receptor beta chain appears in the sequencing data of a study of cytomegalovirus exposure and HLA in healthy donors. Primers included in the PCR were 60 Vbeta and 13 Jbeta primers. Generated by immunoSEQ multiplex PCR, the TCRdb table keeps only in-frame clones and is missing some. The profile shows 200,000 or so clones, over 70% of them singletons. The J segment lost 9 bases and the V segment lost 0 bases, leaving 4 bases of the junction unmatched. Germline-derived CDR1 and CDR2 are MNHEY and SVGAGI. This CDR3 is 15 amino acids long. The source material was PBMCs. This receptor was identified in a man aged 45-65 years in good health and CMV-seronegative. This chain joins TRBV6-5 and TRBJ1-6, with TRBD1 matching 8 bases. The CDR3: CASSYSTGDPSPLHF. CDR3 DNA sequence: TGTGCCAGCAGTTACTCGACAGGGGATCCTTCACCCCTCCACTTT.